This TCR beta chain was identified in a study of T cell responses to AZD1222 COVID-19 vaccine. Study-wide background: Some second doses came at about 4 weeks and others at about 12 weeks; these were pooled. Findings and caveats of the study: Dominant CD4 TCR responses targeted spike regions 160-218 and 743-854.

Some clones are missing from TCRdb's copy, which holds only in-frame ones; the method was immunoSEQ multiplex PCR. The sample shows about 180,000 clones, about 91% of them seen only once. This CDR3 has 15 amino acids. The V segment lost 4 bases and the J segment 7 bases; nucleotides outside the gene matches: 5. Germline loops: CDR1 SGHAT, CDR2 FQDESV (reference sequence). Notes on this clone: Its antigen is not identified.

This sequence joins TRBV11-1 and TRBJ2-1, with 12 nucleotides matching TRBD2. The source is an adult in good health. The input for sequencing was peripheral blood, taken on day 0 of AZD1222 vaccination. In nucleotides, the CDR3 is TGTGCCAGCAGCTACCTAGCGGGGGGGCGAAATGAGCAGTTCTTC. It encodes CASSYLAGGRNEQFF.